A selection of T cell receptor beta chains follows, all from one sample in a study. TCRdb reprocessed the 5' RACE reads via MiXCR and lists one record per CDR3 protein. The repertoire holds 55,000 to 70,000 distinct CDR3 sequences, with 25% to 30% as singletons. Sequencing was carried out using tumor-infiltrating memory CD4+ T cells sorted from the breast tumor. Every receptor here comes from a female donor with breast cancer. Each CDR3 is given with its conserved first and last residue. A D gene is named only where the DNA matches it firmly. Only some rows state a clone size, as once, few, many or a class for expanded clones.

J gene	D gene	clone size	V gene	CDR3 protein	CDR3 DNA
TRBJ2-3	TRBD2	.	TRBV7-2	CASSTRTSGYTDTQYF	TGTGCCAGCAGCACCCGGACTAGCGGTTACACAGATACGCAGTATTTT
TRBJ1-2	.	few	TRBV5-1	CASSLVGGSEGYTF	TGCGCCAGCAGCTTGGTTGGGGGCAGCGAAGGCTACACCTTC
TRBJ2-7	TRBD2	few	TRBV7-9	CASSPGLAGGGASEQYF	TGTGCCAGCAGCCCGGGACTAGCGGGAGGAGGGGCGTCCGAGCAGTACTTC
TRBJ2-3	TRBD2	many	TRBV6-5	CASSPRSGKQYF	TGTGCCAGCAGTCCAAGAAGCGGGAAGCAGTATTTT
TRBJ1-1	TRBD1	.	TRBV5-1	CASSSEWTGGGTTEAFF	TGCGCCAGCAGCTCCGAGTGGACAGGGGGCGGAACTACTGAAGCTTTCTTT
TRBJ2-1	TRBD2	.	TRBV7-3	CASGVITGLAANEQFF	TGTGCCAGCGGGGTTATCACGGGACTAGCGGCCAATGAGCAGTTCTTC
TRBJ1-2	.	few	TRBV11-2	CASSYGANYGYTF	TGTGCCAGCAGCTACGGCGCCAACTATGGCTACACCTTC
TRBJ1-4	.	.	TRBV5-5	CASSYGTRNEKLFF	TGTGCCAGCAGCTACGGGACAAGAAATGAAAAACTGTTTTTT
TRBJ1-2	.	few	TRBV29-1	CSVEETLPYGYTF	TGCAGCGTTGAAGAAACATTACCCTATGGCTACACCTTC
TRBJ1-1	TRBD1	few	TRBV6-5	CASSTTGGGEAEAFF	TGTGCCAGCAGTACGACAGGGGGCGGGGAGGCTGAAGCTTTCTTT
TRBJ2-7	TRBD1	.	TRBV5-1	CASSLRTGNDEQYF	TGCGCCAGCAGCTTACGGACAGGGAACGACGAGCAGTACTTC
TRBJ2-6	.	few	TRBV6-2/TRBV6-3	CASIRDSGANVLAF	TGTGCCAGCATCCGCGACTCTGGGGCCAACGTCCTGGCTTTC
TRBJ2-1	.	medium-sized	TRBV7-6	CASSSTGNEQFF	TGTGCCAGCAGCTCGACAGGCAATGAGCAGTTCTTC
TRBJ2-2	TRBD1	few	TRBV7-9	CASSPALTGPNTGELFF	TGTGCCAGCAGCCCCGCCCTGACAGGGCCGAACACCGGGGAGCTGTTTTTT
TRBJ1-5	.	.	TRBV7-9	CASSLDNSNQPQHF	TGTGCCAGCAGCTTAGATAATAGCAATCAGCCCCAGCATTTT
TRBJ1-5	.	many	TRBV30	CAWSDMKSNQPQHF	TGTGCCTGGAGTGATATGAAGAGCAATCAGCCCCAGCATTTT
TRBJ2-3	TRBD2	many	TRBV24-1	CATSDPSGIADTQYF	TGTGCCACCAGTGATCCTAGCGGGATTGCAGATACGCAGTATTTT
TRBJ2-5	.	.	TRBV7-7	CASSLGVADQQETQYF	TGTGCTAGCAGCTTAGGAGTAGCGGACCAGCAAGAGACCCAGTACTTC
TRBJ1-2	.	few	TRBV9	CASSPGEDYGYTF	TGTGCCAGCAGTCCCGGGGAGGACTATGGCTACACCTTC
TRBJ2-3	.	.	TRBV28	CASSTFGTQYF	TGTGCCAGCAGTACGTTTGGTACGCAGTATTTT
TRBJ2-3	TRBD2	many	TRBV20-1	CSALSLAGGDTQYF	TGCAGTGCTTTGAGTCTAGCGGGGGGAGATACGCAGTATTTT
TRBJ2-1	.	few	TRBV28	CASSLTASPYNEQFF	TGTGCCAGCAGTTTAACAGCGTCCCCCTACAATGAGCAGTTCTTC
TRBJ2-1	.	few	TRBV3-1	CASSRTRWTYNEQFF	TGTGCCAGCAGCCGCACTAGGTGGACCTACAATGAGCAGTTCTTC
TRBJ2-3	.	few	TRBV10-3	CAISDGGVDTDTQYF	TGTGCCATCAGTGATGGTGGGGTCGATACAGATACGCAGTATTTT
TRBJ2-3	.	.	TRBV3-1	CASSRNRPRVRNGTTDTQYF	TGTGCCAGCAGCCGAAACCGCCCACGGGTTAGAAACGGGACCACAGATACGCAGTATTTT
TRBJ2-5	.	.	TRBV6-5	CASSYSMEETQYF	TGTGCCAGCAGTTACTCGATGGAAGAGACCCAGTACTTC
TRBJ2-7	TRBD1	few	TRBV5-1	CASSLGPGQGSEQYF	TGCGCCAGCAGCTTGGGCCCCGGACAGGGTAGCGAGCAGTACTTC
TRBJ2-1	TRBD2	.	TRBV20-1	CSASKLAGGDEQFF	TGCAGTGCTAGCAAACTAGCGGGAGGGGATGAGCAGTTCTTC
TRBJ2-5	.	many	TRBV7-3	CASSLGGRGTGETQYF	TGTGCCAGCAGCTTAGGGGGACGGGGAACGGGAGAGACCCAGTACTTC
TRBJ1-4	TRBD1	.	TRBV4-2	CASSRRTGDEKLFF	TGTGCCAGCAGCCGAAGGACAGGGGATGAAAAACTGTTTTTT
TRBJ2-1	TRBD1	.	TRBV20-1	CSGTGVFYNEQFF	TGCAGTGGGACAGGGGTGTTCTACAATGAGCAGTTCTTC
TRBJ2-7	.	many	TRBV9	CASSVGAGLTYEQYF	TGTGCCAGCAGCGTAGGCGCGGGGCTAACCTACGAGCAGTACTTC
TRBJ2-7	.	.	TRBV7-2	CASSLGGPYEQYF	TGTGCCAGCAGCTTAGGCGGGCCTTACGAGCAGTACTTC
TRBJ1-5	TRBD1	few	TRBV20-1	CSASDRANQPQHF	TGCAGTGCTAGTGACAGGGCTAATCAGCCCCAGCATTTT
TRBJ2-5	.	.	TRBV7-3	CASSLNGGGAETQYF	TGTGCCAGCAGCTTAAATGGGGGGGGCGCGGAGACCCAGTACTTC
TRBJ1-1	.	.	TRBV9	CASSVVSGLGAEAFF	TGTGCCAGCAGCGTAGTATCCGGGCTGGGGGCTGAAGCTTTCTTT
TRBJ1-5	.	.	TRBV2	CASSVDRRYSNQPQHF	TGTGCCAGCAGTGTTGACAGGAGATATAGCAATCAGCCCCAGCATTTT
TRBJ2-5	TRBD2	.	TRBV5-1	CASSSGREAQETQYF	TGCGCCAGCAGCTCAGGGCGGGAGGCTCAAGAGACCCAGTACTTC
TRBJ2-7	.	.	TRBV7-2	CASSLFSLRSSYEQYF	TGTGCCAGCAGCTTATTCTCTTTACGGAGCTCCTACGAGCAGTACTTC
TRBJ1-1	.	.	TRBV5-1	CASSTGRDTEAFF	TGCGCCAGCAGCACTGGACGGGACACTGAAGCTTTCTTT
TRBJ2-3	.	.	TRBV28	CASSFQSADTQYF	TGTGCCAGCAGTTTCCAGTCGGCAGATACGCAGTATTTT
TRBJ1-5	.	.	TRBV2	CASSDVRTRPQHF	TGTGCCAGCAGTGACGTTAGGACGAGGCCCCAGCATTTT
TRBJ1-2	.	.	TRBV5-1	CASSLVQDLYTF	TGCGCCAGCAGCCTGGTACAGGACCTCTACACCTTC
TRBJ2-1	.	few	TRBV12-3/TRBV12-4	CASKRELSSYNEQFF	TGTGCCAGCAAACGCGAGCTAAGCTCCTACAATGAGCAGTTCTTC
TRBJ1-5	.	.	TRBV2	CASSVKGYSNQPQHF	TGTGCCAGCAGTGTTAAGGGCTATAGCAACCAGCCCCAGCATTTT
TRBJ2-7	TRBD1	few	TRBV18	CASSGQVQGEQYF	TGTGCCAGCTCGGGACAGGTCCAGGGCGAGCAGTACTTC
TRBJ2-3	TRBD2	.	TRBV20-1	CSASGRGGTDTQYF	TGCAGTGCTAGCGGGAGGGGTGGCACAGATACGCAGTATTTT
TRBJ1-6	.	few	TRBV12-3/TRBV12-4	CASSFAASNSPLHF	TGTGCCAGCAGTTTTGCGGCCAGCAATTCACCCCTCCACTTT
TRBJ1-3	.	few	TRBV5-1	CASSLGRSGNTIYF	TGCGCCAGCAGCCTTGGGAGGTCAGGGAACACCATATATTTT
TRBJ2-7	.	.	TRBV5-5	CASSPRTDFYEQYF	TGTGCCAGCAGCCCTAGGACAGACTTCTACGAGCAGTACTTC
TRBJ1-4	.	.	TRBV6-6	CASSPLRDGNEKLFF	TGTGCCAGCAGTCCACTCCGGGACGGTAATGAAAAACTGTTTTTT
TRBJ2-1	.	many	TRBV7-3	CASSTGPDNEQFF	TGTGCCAGCAGCACGGGGCCCGACAATGAGCAGTTCTTC
TRBJ2-2	.	.	TRBV20-1	CSAEDRTITGELFF	TGCAGTGCCGAGGACCGGACGATTACCGGGGAGCTGTTTTTT
TRBJ2-5	TRBD1	.	TRBV5-1	CASSLRHRGQETQYF	TGCGCCAGCAGCTTGCGTCACAGGGGGCAAGAGACCCAGTACTTC
TRBJ1-1	.	.	TRBV7-2	CASSPLRQYAFF	TGTGCCAGCAGCCCATTGAGGCAGTACGCTTTCTTT